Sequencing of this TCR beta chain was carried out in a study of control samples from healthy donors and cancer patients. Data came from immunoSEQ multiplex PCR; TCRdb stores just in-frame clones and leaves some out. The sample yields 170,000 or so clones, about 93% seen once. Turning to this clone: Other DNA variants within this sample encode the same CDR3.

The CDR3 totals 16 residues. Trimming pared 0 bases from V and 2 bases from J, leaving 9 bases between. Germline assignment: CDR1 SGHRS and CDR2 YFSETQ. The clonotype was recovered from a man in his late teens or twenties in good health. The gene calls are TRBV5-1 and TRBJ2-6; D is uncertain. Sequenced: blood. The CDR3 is CASSLVESAGANVLTF. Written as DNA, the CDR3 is TGCGCCAGCAGCTTGGTTGAGTCGGCTGGGGCCAACGTCCTGACTTTC.